This TCR beta chain came from a study of blood T cell repertoires in COVID-19. Overall study: Acute and convalescent COVID-19 samples came from the United States, Italy and Spain. The cDNA or gDNA used as material had been derived from T cells, B-cell-depleted T cells, or PBMCs.

Trimming removed 4 bases at V and 2 bases at J, with 15 bases between. The CDR3 totals 17 residues. The V gene's germline CDR1 is MDHEN and CDR2 SYDVKM. Methods used by the authors: Reference gene primers were amplified, and this amplification served to estimate nucleated cell counts. The repertoire was sequenced with immunoSEQ multiplex PCR; TCRdb's copy has only in-frame clones and lacks some. The DNA was the basis for D and trimming; V, J and clone size are from that table. This repertoire shows about 200,000 clones, 65% to 85% found once; its top ten account for roughly 13%. The sequenced material came from peripheral blood. This sequence originates from a human donor in a cohort sampled during active COVID-19. The chain couples TRBV28 to TRBJ2-6; D perhaps matches TRBD1 (5 bases). The CDR3 loop reads CASSWVAGNPGANVLTF. CDR3 DNA sequence: TGTGCCAGCAGTTGGGTTGCAGGGAACCCTGGGGCCAACGTCCTGACTTTC.